The clone carrying this T cell receptor beta chain was counted a single time. PCR used 60 Vbeta primers and 13 Jbeta primers. Measured with immunoSEQ multiplex PCR; TCRdb has only the in-frame clones, and not every one. Of about 140,000 clones listed, approximately 80% are singletons. V dropped 5 bases and J dropped 10; count of bases not matched to a gene: 7. The germline gives CDR1 SNHLY, CDR2 FYNNEI. The CDR3 runs to 14 residues. This entry belongs to a study of cytomegalovirus exposure and HLA in healthy donors. Study context: As released early, the data held 85 million to 95 million unique TCRs from HLA-typed donors.

The sample consisted of PBMCs. The sequence was obtained from a male donor in good health and CMV-seronegative. The V call is TRBV2, the J call TRBJ1-6; TRBD1 aligns across 8 bases. CDR3 nucleotides: TGTGCCAGCAGTCCCGGGACAGGTTGGTCACCCCTCCACTTT. This gives the protein CASSPGTGWSPLHF.